The T cell receptor (beta chain) described here comes from a study of technical replicates of blood from several donors. This table comes from immunoSEQ multiplex PCR, and its TCRdb copy is limited to in-frame clones, with some not included. Of about 69,000 clones listed, 88% are singletons. The CDR3 length is 15 residues. CDR1 and CDR2 (germline): MNHEY, SVGAGI. Between the trimmed V and J ends, which lost 6 bases and 1 base, there was a span of 10 bases. This receptor was obtained from a human donor in good health. Some clones in this sample may be carry-over from other donors' samples. The chain couples TRBV6-5 to TRBJ2-6; D is possibly TRBD1 (6 bases). Specimen: PBMCs. This CDR3 is CASSQQGSGANVLTF. CDR3 sequence (DNA): TGTGCCAGCAGCCAACAGGGTTCTGGGGCCAACGTCCTGACTTTC.